This entry lists 10 T cell receptor beta chains sequenced from one sample in a study of post-analysis software for immune sequencing data. For these receptors, no antigen is known. Carried by the TCR beta cDNA libraries were unique molecular identifiers. TCRdb recomputed calls from the PCR reads with MiXCR, one row per CDR3 protein. The sample contains 820,000 or so distinct CDR3 sequences, roughly 50% of which appear only once. The study's findings and limits: TRBV5-6, TRBV5-1 and TRBV20-1 were among roughly 5 TRBV segments more frequent in patients than controls.

The source material was blood. Receptors were obtained from a girl under 18 with multiple sclerosis.

This clonotype was picked up a small number of times. In DNA, the CDR3 is TGTGCCAGCAGTTACAACGAGTACGAGCAGTACTTC. This encodes CASSYNEYEQYF. The chain carries TRBV6-2 or TRBV6-3 and TRBJ2-7; D uncertain. The germline V and J ends were trimmed by 2 bases and 4 bases, with 6 bases remaining between them. This CDR3 is built from 12 residues. CDR1 is MNHEY, CDR2 SVGEGT, per germline.

This clonotype has only one observation. The chain joins TRBV7-9 to TRBJ1-2; TRBD1 agrees at 7 bases. There are 15 residues in the CDR3. The junction had 10 bases not matched to a gene; V was cut back by 5 bases and J by 4 bases. Germline values: CDR1 SEHNR, CDR2 FQNEAQ (reference sequence). CDR3 nucleotide sequence: TGTGCCAGCAGCCGCGGGACAGCCATTTCCTATGGCTACACCTTC. Translation gives CASSRGTAISYGYTF.

J is TRBJ2-1 and V is TRBV29-1; 9 bases agree with TRBD2. The CDR3 is 12 amino acids. The germline CDR1 and CDR2 sequences are SQVTM and ANQGSEA. J was trimmed by 12 bases and V by 3 bases; bases with no gene match: 6. CDR3 sequence reads: CSVEASGISQFF. The CDR3 nucleotides are TGCAGCGTTGAGGCTAGCGGGATATCGCAGTTCTTC.

V gene TRBV9 combines with J gene TRBJ2-5; D gene unclear. Judging by the DNA end, TRBJ2-7 fits better; the J call may be wrong. The CDR3 consists of 16 residues. The germline V gene has CDR1 SGDLS and CDR2 YYNGEE. The CDR3 is CASSVFIGSAPHEQYF. The CDR3 coding sequence is TGTGCCAGCAGCGTTTTCATAGGTTCGGCCCCACACGAGCAGTACTTC.

The rearrangement uses TRBV7-9 and TRBJ1-2, with 7 bases aligning to TRBD1. Trimming at V came to 6 bases and at J to 0 bases, leaving 1 base not matched to a gene. The length of the CDR3 is 13 residues. CDR1 SEHNR and CDR2 FQNEAQ come from the germline V gene (reference sequence). The CDR3 nucleotides read TGTGCCAGCAGGGGGACAGCTAACTATGGCTACACCTTC. Translation: CASRGTANYGYTF. The full variable domain, with the rest looked up from reference TRBV7-9 and TRBJ1-2, is DTGVSQNPRHKITKRGQNVTFRCDPISEHNRLYWYRQTLGQGPEFLTYFQNEAQLEKSRLLSDRFSAERPKGSFSTLEIQRTEQGDSAMYLCASRGTANYGYTFGSGTRLTVV.

This chain links TRBV12-3 or TRBV12-4 with TRBJ2-7; the D is unclear. The CDR3 sequence is 14 residues long. Trimming left V 3 bases short and J 1 base short, with 10 bases between. The CDR3 DNA sequence: TGTGCCAGCAGTTTGAGGCAGAAGTCCTACGAGCAGTACTTC. It is translated as CASSLRQKSYEQYF.

Note on this clonotype: At one end, the junction sequence differs from germline, possibly due to a read error. The chain couples TRBV6-6 to TRBJ2-5, with D tentatively TRBD1 (6 bases). The V gene's germline CDR1 is MNHNY and CDR2 SVGAGI (reference sequence). The CDR3 sequence is 14 residues long. The DNA of the CDR3 is TGTGCCAGCCGTTACAGTGGACAGAAGAGAACCCAGTACTTC. It encodes CASRYSGQKRTQYF.

This clonotype was found a few times. This rearrangement joins TRBV24-1 to TRBJ2-1; 12 nucleotides align to TRBD1. In germline, CDR1 is KGHDR, CDR2 SFDVKD. Losses at the gene ends were 3 bases for V and 9 bases for J; bases not matched to a gene: 2. The CDR3 consists of 14 residues. CDR3 sequence (DNA): TGTGCCACCAGTGATGCGGGACAGGGGGCTGAGCAGTTCTTC. It specifies CATSDAGQGAEQFF.

CDR3 nucleotides: TGCAGCGTAGACGGACGGGAAACTAGGGACACTGAAGCTTTCTTT. Amino acid sequence: CSVDGRETRDTEAFF. This chain uses TRBV29-1 with TRBJ1-1; D call uncertain. Looked up from germline, CDR1 is SQVTM and CDR2 is ANQGSEA. The CDR3 contains 15 residues. Trimming removed 6 bases from V and 3 bases from J, with 20 bases in between.

This clonotype was detected many times. The genes are TRBV5-1 and TRBJ2-3, with a tentative D call TRBD1 (6 bases). The germline gives CDR1 SGHRS, CDR2 YFSETQ. V lost 0 bases, J lost 3 bases, and 14 bases lay in between. CDR3 length: 16 amino acids. The CDR3 sequence is CASSLVRETGTDTQYF. The CDR3 coding sequence is TGCGCCAGCAGCTTGGTTCGGGAAACAGGGACAGATACGCAGTATTTT.